These 18 T cell receptor beta chains were all obtained from the same sample, sequenced in a study of breast tumors, draining lymph nodes, adjacent tissues. From the multiplex PCR reads, TCRdb called clonotypes with MiXCR, one entry per CDR3 protein. The repertoire consists of just over 30,000 distinct CDR3 sequences, with 60% to 70% occurring once and the leading ten covering 15% to 20%. Specimen: breast tumor tissue. These receptors were taken from a female donor with breast cancer. Some clones in this sample may be carry-over from other donors' samples.

V is TRBV7-9 and J is TRBJ1-5; D perhaps matches TRBD1 (5 bases). Deletions cut 2 bases from V and 1 base from J, with 12 bases between. CDR1 is SEHNR, CDR2 FQNEAQ, per germline (reference sequence). The CDR3 covers 16 residues. This CDR3 reads CASSLQGTGSNQPQHF. Written as DNA, the CDR3 is TGTGCCAGCAGCTTACAAGGGACCGGGAGCAATCAGCCCCAGCATTTT.

This rearrangement joins TRBV2 to TRBJ1-4; D perhaps matches TRBD1 (5 bases). V gave up 5 bases and J gave up 10 bases, with 14 bases separating them. The CDR3 is made up of 13 amino acids. Germline V gene lookup returns CDR1 SNHLY and CDR2 FYNNEI. The CDR3 nucleotides read TGTGCCAGCAGTAATGACGGGACGGGAAAACTGTTTTTT. Encoded protein: CASSNDGTGKLFF.

The J gene is TRBJ1-2, the V gene TRBV25-1, with D maybe TRBD1 (5 bases). The germline V and J ends were trimmed by 1 base and 6 bases, with 12 bases remaining between them. Germline CDR1 and CDR2: MGHDK and SYGVNS. The CDR3 runs to 14 residues. The CDR3 here is CASSELRSGHGYTF. DNA of the CDR3: TGTGCCAGCAGTGAATTAAGGTCAGGGCATGGCTACACCTTC.

The table lists this clonotype with many counts. The chain employs TRBV20-1 and TRBJ1-2; D not certain. V lost 5 bases and J lost 5, with 15 bases in between. The CDR3 length is 13 residues. Germline assignment: CDR1 DFQATT and CDR2 SNEGSKA (reference sequence). The CDR3 loop is CSAGLQVQYGYTF. Written as DNA, the CDR3 is TGCAGTGCTGGACTCCAGGTGCAGTATGGCTACACCTTC.

The rearrangement uses TRBV18 and TRBJ2-1; no definite D call. The V end was cut by 5 bases, the J end by 8 bases, with 7 bases between. CDR1 and CDR2 (germline): KGHSH, LQKENI. The CDR3 is 11 amino acids. This CDR3 reads CASSTLDEQFF. The CDR3 bases are TGTGCCAGCTCAACCCTAGATGAGCAGTTCTTC.

This rearrangement joins TRBV19 to TRBJ2-3; D remains unclear. The germline V and J ends were trimmed by 5 bases and 3 bases, with 6 bases remaining between them. The CDR3 runs to 12 residues. CDR1 is LNHDA, CDR2 SQIVND, per germline (reference sequence). This chain's CDR3 is CASSAVTDTQYF. The DNA of the CDR3 is TGTGCCAGTAGTGCCGTAACAGATACGCAGTATTTT.

The rearrangement joins TRBV4-1 to TRBJ1-5, with 10 bases that match TRBD1. The CDR3 extends over 16 amino acids. The trim removed 0 bases at V and 2 bases at J, leaving 1 base unmatched. The germline V gene has CDR1 MGHRA and CDR2 YSYEKL. CDR3 amino acids: CASSQEGTGGNQPQHF. DNA for the CDR3: TGCGCCAGCAGCCAAGAGGGGACAGGGGGCAATCAGCCCCAGCATTTT.

This chain connects TRBV6-1 to TRBJ1-4; D is ambiguous. The germline V gene has CDR1 MNHNS and CDR2 SASEGT. CDR3 length equals 14 residues. V lost 5 bases and J 7 bases, leaving 14 bases between the germline ends. The CDR3 protein is CASSYGEEVEKLFF. DNA of the CDR3: TGTGCCAGCAGTTACGGGGAGGAAGTTGAAAAACTGTTTTTT.

The gene calls are TRBV11-2 and TRBJ2-1; 12 nucleotides align to TRBD2. Germline CDR1 and CDR2: SGHAT and FQNNGV. CDR3 length: 20 residues. Trimming took 5 bases from V and 0 from J; bases not matched to a gene: 14. In DNA form, the CDR3 reads TGTGCCAGCAGCCCACCGGGACTAGCGGGCTCAAGGGGCTCCTACAATGAGCAGTTCTTC. This sequence encodes CASSPPGLAGSRGSYNEQFF.

The chain recombines TRBV2 with TRBJ2-5; D may be TRBD1 or TRBD2 (5 bases each). Germline CDR1 SNHLY, CDR2 FYNNEI. The CDR3 totals 13 residues. V was pared by 6 bases and J by 2 bases, with 10 bases between. CDR3 loop: CASRLGVQETQYF. The CDR3 DNA reads TGTGCCAGCAGGTTGGGGGTACAAGAGACCCAGTACTTC.

The CDR3 sequence is CASSQGPNYGYTF. The CDR3 DNA sequence: TGTGCCAGCAGCCAAGGACCAAACTATGGCTACACCTTC. This chain joins TRBV4-2 and TRBJ1-2, with D hard to call. The CDR3 extends over 13 amino acids. Looked up from germline, CDR1 is LGHNA and CDR2 is YNFKEQ. V lost 1 base to trimming and J lost 2 bases, with 5 bases between them.

The chain carries TRBV5-4 and TRBJ1-6; D may be TRBD1 (5 bases). Germline V gives CDR1 SGHNT, CDR2 YYREEE (reference sequence). The CDR3 consists of 15 residues. Trimming removed 1 base from V and 8 bases from J, with 13 bases in between. This chain's CDR3 is CASSLRARDDSPLHF. CDR3 sequence (DNA): TGTGCCAGCAGCTTGCGGGCCAGGGATGATTCACCCCTCCACTTT.

The chain carries TRBV15 and TRBJ2-5, with 7 bases fitting TRBD1. This CDR3 comprises 14 residues. Germline V gives CDR1 LNHNV, CDR2 YYDKDF (reference sequence). The ends lost 1 base at V and 3 bases at J; junction bases unmatched: 2. The CDR3 sequence: CATSRAGTEETQYF. The CDR3 DNA follows: TGTGCCACCAGCAGAGCCGGGACAGAAGAGACCCAGTACTTC.

This clonotype was counted at least ten times. The chain links TRBV7-2 to TRBJ2-1; 13 bases agree with TRBD2. The CDR3 is 15 residues long. The germline V gene has CDR1 SGHTA and CDR2 FQGNSA. The J segment lost 9 bases and the V segment lost 1 base, leaving 3 bases of the junction unmatched. CDR3 sequence reads: CASSLELAGGREQFF. The DNA of the CDR3 is TGTGCCAGCAGCTTAGAACTAGCGGGGGGGCGTGAGCAGTTCTTC.

In its sample, this clonotype was seen a few times. The chain uses TRBV25-1 and TRBJ2-3; D is possibly TRBD1 or TRBD2 (7 bases each). V was shortened by 1 base and J by 2 bases, with 13 bases between the two germline ends. Germline values: CDR1 MGHDK, CDR2 SYGVNS. This CDR3 contains 16 residues. CDR3 DNA: TGTGCCAGCAGTGAATGGGGAGGGGGCCCCACAGATACGCAGTATTTT. Translated, it gives CASSEWGGGPTDTQYF.

The gene calls are TRBV5-5 and TRBJ2-3, with D tentatively TRBD2 (7 bases). Germline V gene lookup returns CDR1 SGHKS and CDR2 YYEKEE (reference sequence). The length of the CDR3 is 15 residues. Trimming shortened V by 4 bases and J by 3 bases, and 15 bases separated the two germline ends. The CDR3 sequence is CASSGGAASTDTQYF. CDR3 bases: TGTGCCAGCAGCGGGGGGGCAGCCTCGACAGATACGCAGTATTTT.

This clonotype was counted many times. The genes are TRBV11-1 and TRBJ2-7, with unresolved D. The CDR3 runs 11 residues. V was trimmed by 5 bases and J by 4 bases, leaving 6 bases between them. Germline V gene sequence: CDR1 SGHAT, CDR2 FQDESV (reference sequence). For the CDR3, the DNA is TGTGCCAGCAGCGCAGGATACGAGCAGTACTTC. Protein sequence: CASSAGYEQYF.

The chain recombines TRBV6-5 with TRBJ2-7; no firm D call. The germline V gene has CDR1 MNHEY and CDR2 SVGAGI. The V and J ends lost 5 bases and 0 bases respectively, with 11 bases between them. The CDR3 has 14 residues. CDR3 DNA: TGTGCCAGCAGTCCCAGCTGGGGCTCCTACGAGCAGTACTTC. Translation: CASSPSWGSYEQYF.